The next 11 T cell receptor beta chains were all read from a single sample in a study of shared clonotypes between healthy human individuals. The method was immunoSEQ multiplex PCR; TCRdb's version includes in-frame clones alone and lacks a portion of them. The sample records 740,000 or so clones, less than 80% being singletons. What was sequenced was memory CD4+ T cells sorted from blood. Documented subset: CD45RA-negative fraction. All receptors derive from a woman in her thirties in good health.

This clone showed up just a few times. The CDR3 is CASTKGLAGGYEQYF. For the CDR3, the DNA is TGTGCCAGCACCAAAGGACTAGCGGGAGGTTACGAGCAGTACTTC. The chain has TRBV6-1 and TRBJ2-7; 14 bases agree with TRBD2. Germline CDR1 and CDR2: MNHNS and SASEGT. The CDR3 sequence is 15 residues long. J gave up 4 bases and V 7 bases, and 6 bases lay outside the gene matches.

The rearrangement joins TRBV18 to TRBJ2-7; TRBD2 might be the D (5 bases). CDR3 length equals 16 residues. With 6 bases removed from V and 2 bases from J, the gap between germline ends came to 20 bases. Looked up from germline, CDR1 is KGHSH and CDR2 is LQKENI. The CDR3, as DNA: TGTGCCAGCTCGCCGGGGTTCGGGCAGTCTCCCTACGAGCAGTACTTC. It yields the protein CASSPGFGQSPYEQYF.

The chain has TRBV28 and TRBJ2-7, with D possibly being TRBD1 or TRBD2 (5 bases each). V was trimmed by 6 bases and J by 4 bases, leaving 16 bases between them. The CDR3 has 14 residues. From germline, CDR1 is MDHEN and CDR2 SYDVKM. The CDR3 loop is CASSWSGAGYEQYF. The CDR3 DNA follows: TGTGCCAGCAGCTGGTCCGGGGCTGGGTACGAGCAGTACTTC.

The CDR3 sequence: CASSPRRIGNSYEQYF. CDR3 coding DNA: TGTGCCAGCAGCCCTAGGAGGATTGGGAACTCCTACGAGCAGTACTTC. The V and J genes are TRBV7-9 and TRBJ2-7; a weak D match, TRBD2 (5 bases). V was trimmed by 5 bases and J by 0 bases, leaving 17 bases between them. The CDR3 is 16 amino acids. Germline values: CDR1 SEHNR, CDR2 FQNEAQ (reference sequence).

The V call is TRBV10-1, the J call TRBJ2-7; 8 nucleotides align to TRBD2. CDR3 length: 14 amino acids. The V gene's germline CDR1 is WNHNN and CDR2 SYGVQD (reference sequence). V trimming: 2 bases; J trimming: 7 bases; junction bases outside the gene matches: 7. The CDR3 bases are TGCGCCAGCAGTGAGACAGCGGGAGCTGGGGAGCAGTACTTC. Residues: CASSETAGAGEQYF.

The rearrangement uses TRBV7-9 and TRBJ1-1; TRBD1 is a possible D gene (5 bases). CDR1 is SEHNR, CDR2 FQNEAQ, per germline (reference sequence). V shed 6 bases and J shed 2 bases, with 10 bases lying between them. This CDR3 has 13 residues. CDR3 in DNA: TGTGCCAGCAGTCCTAGGGACAACACTGAAGCTTTCTTT. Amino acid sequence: CASSPRDNTEAFF.

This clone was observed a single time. The CDR3 DNA is TGTGCCAGCAGCGTAGGCAGGGGGATGTACCAAGAGACCCAGTACTTC. It encodes CASSVGRGMYQETQYF. The chain uses TRBV9 and TRBJ2-5, with TRBD1 identical over 7 bases. The germline V gene encodes CDR1 SGDLS and CDR2 YYNGEE. J was trimmed by 0 bases and V by 0 bases; bases with no gene match: 5. The CDR3 has 16 residues.

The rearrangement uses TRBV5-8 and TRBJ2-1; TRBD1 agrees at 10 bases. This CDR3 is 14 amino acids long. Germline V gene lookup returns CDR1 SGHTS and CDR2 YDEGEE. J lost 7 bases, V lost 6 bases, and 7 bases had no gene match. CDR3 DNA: TGTGCCAGCAACCGGGACAGGGGTGGAAATGAGCAGTTCTTC. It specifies CASNRDRGGNEQFF.

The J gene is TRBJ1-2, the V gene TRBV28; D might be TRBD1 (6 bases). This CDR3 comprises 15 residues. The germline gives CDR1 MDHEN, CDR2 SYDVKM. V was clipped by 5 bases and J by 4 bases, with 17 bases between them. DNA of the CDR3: TGTGCCAGCAGTCCCCCCCGGCAGGGGATCTATGGCTACACCTTC. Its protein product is CASSPPRQGIYGYTF.

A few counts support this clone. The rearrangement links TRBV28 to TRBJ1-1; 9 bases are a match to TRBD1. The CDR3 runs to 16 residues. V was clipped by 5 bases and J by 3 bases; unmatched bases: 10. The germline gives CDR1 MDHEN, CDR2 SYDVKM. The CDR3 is CASSPVHRGLDTEAFF. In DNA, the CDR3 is TGTGCCAGCAGTCCCGTTCACAGGGGGCTGGACACTGAAGCTTTCTTT.

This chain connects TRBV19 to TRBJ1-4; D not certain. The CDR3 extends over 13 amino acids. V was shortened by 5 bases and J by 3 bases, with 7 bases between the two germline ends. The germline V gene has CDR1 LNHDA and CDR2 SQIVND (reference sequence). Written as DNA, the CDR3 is TGTGCCAGTAGTGAGACCCCTAATGAAAAACTGTTTTTT. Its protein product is CASSETPNEKLFF.